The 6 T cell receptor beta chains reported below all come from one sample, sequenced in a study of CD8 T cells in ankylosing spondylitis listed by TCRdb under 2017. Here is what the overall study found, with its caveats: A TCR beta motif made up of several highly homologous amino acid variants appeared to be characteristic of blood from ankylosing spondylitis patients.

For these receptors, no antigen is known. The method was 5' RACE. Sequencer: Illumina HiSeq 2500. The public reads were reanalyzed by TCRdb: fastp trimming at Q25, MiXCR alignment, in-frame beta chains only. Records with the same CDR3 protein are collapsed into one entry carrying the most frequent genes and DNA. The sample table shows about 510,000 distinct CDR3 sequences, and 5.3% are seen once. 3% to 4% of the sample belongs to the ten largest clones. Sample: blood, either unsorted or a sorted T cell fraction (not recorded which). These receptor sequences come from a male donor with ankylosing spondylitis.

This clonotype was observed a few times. The CDR3 DNA reads as TGCAGTGCTAGAGCGATTAGCGGGGGTGACGAGCAGTTCTTC. Its protein product is CSARAISGGDEQFF. V gene TRBV20-1 combines with J gene TRBJ2-1; 9 bases agree with TRBD2. V shed 1 base and J 10 bases; nucleotides not matched to a gene: 8. The CDR3 is 14 residues long. CDR1 is DFQATT, CDR2 SNEGSKA, per germline (reference sequence).

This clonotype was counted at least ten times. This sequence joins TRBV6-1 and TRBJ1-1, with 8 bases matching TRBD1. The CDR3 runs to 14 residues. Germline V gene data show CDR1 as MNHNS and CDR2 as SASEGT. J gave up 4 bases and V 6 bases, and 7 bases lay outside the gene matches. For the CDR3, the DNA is TGTGCCAGCAGAACAGGGGGGGTGAGCACTGAAGCTTTCTTT. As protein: CASRTGGVSTEAFF.

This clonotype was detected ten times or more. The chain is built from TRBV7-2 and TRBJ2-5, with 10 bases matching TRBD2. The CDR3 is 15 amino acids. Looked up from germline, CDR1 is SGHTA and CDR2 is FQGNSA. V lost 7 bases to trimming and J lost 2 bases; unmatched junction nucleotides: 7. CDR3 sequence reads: CASTHSGGRQETQYF. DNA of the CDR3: TGTGCCAGCACTCATAGCGGGGGGCGTCAAGAGACCCAGTACTTC.

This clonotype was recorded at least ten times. CDR3 in amino acids: CASSQSRTFPYEQYF. Written as DNA, the CDR3 is TGTGCCAGCAGCCAATCTAGGACCTTTCCTTACGAGCAGTACTTC. V and J are TRBV4-2 and TRBJ2-7; D uncertain. Trimming stripped 2 bases from V and 4 bases from J, with 15 bases between. The germline CDR1 and CDR2 sequences are LGHNA and YNFKEQ. This CDR3 comprises 15 residues.

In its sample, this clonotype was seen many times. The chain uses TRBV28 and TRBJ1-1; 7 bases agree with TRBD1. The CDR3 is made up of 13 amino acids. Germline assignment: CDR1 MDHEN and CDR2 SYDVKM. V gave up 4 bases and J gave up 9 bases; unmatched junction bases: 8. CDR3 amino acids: CASSWGQSGKAFF. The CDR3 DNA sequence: TGTGCCAGCAGTTGGGGACAGTCTGGAAAAGCTTTCTTT.

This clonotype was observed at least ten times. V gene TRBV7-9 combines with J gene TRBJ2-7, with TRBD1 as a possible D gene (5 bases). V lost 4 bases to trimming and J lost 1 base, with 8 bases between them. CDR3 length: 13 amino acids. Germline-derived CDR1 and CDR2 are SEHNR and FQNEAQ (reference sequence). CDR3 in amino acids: CASSYRQSYEQYF. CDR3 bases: TGTGCCAGCAGCTACCGACAGTCCTACGAGCAGTACTTC.